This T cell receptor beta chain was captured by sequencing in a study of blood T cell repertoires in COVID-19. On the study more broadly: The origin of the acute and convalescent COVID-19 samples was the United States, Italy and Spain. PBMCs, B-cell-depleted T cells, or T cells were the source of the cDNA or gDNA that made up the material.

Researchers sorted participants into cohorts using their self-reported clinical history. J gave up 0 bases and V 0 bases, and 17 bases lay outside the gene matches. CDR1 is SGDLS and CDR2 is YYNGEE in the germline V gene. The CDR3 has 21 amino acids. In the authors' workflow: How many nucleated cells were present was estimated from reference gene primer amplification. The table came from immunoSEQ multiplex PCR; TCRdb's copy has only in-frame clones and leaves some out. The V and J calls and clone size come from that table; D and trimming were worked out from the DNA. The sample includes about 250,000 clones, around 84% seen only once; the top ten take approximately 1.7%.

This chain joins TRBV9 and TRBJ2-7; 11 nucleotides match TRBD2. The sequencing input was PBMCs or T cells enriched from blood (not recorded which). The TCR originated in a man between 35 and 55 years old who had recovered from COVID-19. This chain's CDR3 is CASSVDGLPRTSGCPSYEQYF. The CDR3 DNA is TGTGCCAGCAGCGTAGATGGGCTTCCCCGGACTAGCGGGTGCCCCTCCTACGAGCAGTACTTC. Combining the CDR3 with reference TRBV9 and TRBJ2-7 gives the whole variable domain DSGVTQTPKHLITATGQRVTLRCSPRSGDLSVYWYQQSLDQGLQFLIQYYNGEERAKGNILERFSAQQFPDLHSELNLSSLELGDSALYFCASSVDGLPRTSGCPSYEQYFGPGTRLTVT.